The rows below give T cell receptor beta chains drawn from one sample of a study of T cell responses to AZD1222 COVID-19 vaccine. This table comes from immunoSEQ multiplex PCR, and its TCRdb copy is limited to in-frame clones, with some not included. The table shows about 57,000 clones, with around 87% occurring only once. The sample here was peripheral blood, taken on day 0 of AZD1222 vaccination. Every receptor here comes from an adult in good health. The CDR3 runs from the conserved cysteine through the conserved F or W. Each record gives: D gene, clone size, J gene, V gene, CDR3 DNA, CDR3 protein. A D gene is named only where the DNA matches it firmly. Size tells how often a clone was seen (once, few, many) or the class of an expanded clone, and some rows leave it out.

D: -
size: -
J: TRBJ1-6
V: TRBV27
DNA: TGTGCCAGCAGGATCAGGGACCATAATTCACCCCTCCACTTT
CDR3: CASRIRDHNSPLHF

D: TRBD2
size: few
J: TRBJ2-7
V: TRBV2
DNA: TGTGCCAGCAGTGAATCGGTGTCTAGCGGGAGGATCGACGAGCAGTACTTC
CDR3: CASSESVSSGRIDEQYF

D: -
size: -
J: TRBJ1-5
V: TRBV5-7
DNA: TGTGCCAGCAGCTTTGGGATTAGGGTAGTTGGCAATCAGCCCCAGCATTTT
CDR3: CASSFGIRVVGNQPQHF

D: TRBD1
size: -
J: TRBJ1-2
V: TRBV19
DNA: TGTGCCAGTACTAATCTACAGGGGAAGGGATATGGCTACACCTTC
CDR3: CASTNLQGKGYGYTF

D: -
size: -
J: TRBJ2-1
V: TRBV28
DNA: TGTGCCAGCAGTGCTCCAGGGGACCCGGGCCTTAATGAGCAGTTCTTC
CDR3: CASSAPGDPGLNEQFF

D: -
size: once
J: TRBJ1-1
V: TRBV7-2
DNA: TGTGCCAGCAGCTTCGAAGGGGACAACGCTAACGGAGCTTTCTTT
CDR3: CASSFEGDNANGAFF

D: TRBD1
size: -
J: TRBJ1-6
V: TRBV6-5
DNA: TGTGCCAGCACCCGAGATACAGGGGCCCAAGCACCCCTCCACTTT
CDR3: CASTRDTGAQAPLHF

D: TRBD2
size: -
J: TRBJ2-7
V: TRBV4-1
DNA: TGCGCCAGCAGCCAGACCGGACTAGCGGGAACCTACGAGCAGTACTTC
CDR3: CASSQTGLAGTYEQYF

D: -
size: -
J: TRBJ2-3
V: TRBV19
DNA: TGTGCCAGTAGGTCTGGATTCTACACAGATACGCAGTATTTT
CDR3: CASRSGFYTDTQYF

D: TRBD1
size: -
J: TRBJ1-1
V: TRBV19
DNA: TGTGCCAGTAGTATAGGACAGGGGAGGGGGAACACTGAAGCTTTCTTT
CDR3: CASSIGQGRGNTEAFF

D: TRBD1
size: -
J: TRBJ1-5
V: TRBV5-4
DNA: TGTGCCAGCAGCCTTACGAGGACAGGGGGGGAGTATAGCAATCAGCCCCAGCATTTT
CDR3: CASSLTRTGGEYSNQPQHF

D: TRBD1
size: -
J: TRBJ1-2
V: TRBV9
DNA: TGTGCCAGCAGCGCGGACACAGGGGGATATGGCTATGGCTACACCTTC
CDR3: CASSADTGGYGYGYTF

D: TRBD1
size: -
J: TRBJ1-4
V: TRBV30
DNA: TGTGCCTCTGCAACCGGGACAGGGAACGAAAAACTGTTTTTT
CDR3: CASATGTGNEKLFF

D: -
size: -
J: TRBJ1-2
V: TRBV11-2
DNA: TGTGCCAGCAGCTCACCGGGGGGGGATGGCTACACCTTC
CDR3: CASSSPGGDGYTF

D: -
size: -
J: TRBJ2-7
V: TRBV30
DNA: TGTGCCTGGGCCCCCCACCCACGGACAGCATCCTACGAGCAGTACTTC
CDR3: CAWAPHPRTASYEQYF

D: -
size: -
J: TRBJ1-6
V: TRBV2
DNA: TGTGCCAGCAGTGACCGTTATAATTCACCCCTCCACTTT
CDR3: CASSDRYNSPLHF

D: -
size: once
J: TRBJ1-6
V: TRBV19
DNA: TGTGCCAGTAGTATTATCTTTGGACGGAATTCACCCCTCCACTTT
CDR3: CASSIIFGRNSPLHF

D: TRBD2
size: -
J: TRBJ2-1
V: TRBV10-3
DNA: TGTGCCACAGGTGCGGGAGTACCCAATGAGCAGTTCTTC
CDR3: CATGAGVPNEQFF

D: TRBD1
size: -
J: TRBJ2-1
V: TRBV5-8
DNA: TGTGCCAGCAGCTTGGGGTTTCAGGGGGCGGAAAATGAGCAGTTCTTC
CDR3: CASSLGFQGAENEQFF

D: -
size: -
J: TRBJ2-1
V: TRBV28
DNA: TGTGCCAGCAGTGTAAGACTTGACTCCTACAATGAGCAGTTCTTC
CDR3: CASSVRLDSYNEQFF

D: TRBD2
size: -
J: TRBJ2-2
V: TRBV4-3
DNA: TGCGCCAGCAGCCAAGATACCCCTAGCGGGCCGAACACCGGGGAGCTGTTTTTT
CDR3: CASSQDTPSGPNTGELFF

D: TRBD1
size: -
J: TRBJ1-1
V: TRBV6-5
DNA: TGTGCCAGCTTCACGGGACAGGGAGTTTCAGCTTTCTTT
CDR3: CASFTGQGVSAFF

D: TRBD2
size: -
J: TRBJ2-3
V: TRBV25-1
DNA: TGTGCCAGCAGTCAGACTAGCGGTGCAGGTACGCAGTATTTT
CDR3: CASSQTSGAGTQYF

D: -
size: -
J: TRBJ2-2
V: TRBV19
DNA: TGTGCCAGTAGTATTGTGAGCGGGAACACCGGGGAGCTGTTTTTT
CDR3: CASSIVSGNTGELFF

D: -
size: -
J: TRBJ1-5
V: TRBV4-1
DNA: TGCGCCAGCAGCCAGCAGGGAGGCGGCAATCAGCCCCAGCATTTT
CDR3: CASSQQGGGNQPQHF

D: -
size: -
J: TRBJ2-7
V: TRBV6-5
DNA: TGTGCCAGCAGCGCGACAGCGGGTAATGCCGAGCAGTACTTC
CDR3: CASSATAGNAEQYF

D: TRBD2
size: -
J: TRBJ2-3
V: TRBV11-3
DNA: TGTGCCAGCAGCGGGACTAGCAGCACAGATACGCAGTATTTT
CDR3: CASSGTSSTDTQYF

D: -
size: -
J: TRBJ2-2
V: TRBV7-9
DNA: TGTGCCAGCAGCCCCCTCTTCGACTCAACCTACACCGGGGAGCTGTTTTTT
CDR3: CASSPLFDSTYTGELFF

D: -
size: -
J: TRBJ2-1
V: TRBV4-2
DNA: TGTGCCAGCAGCCAAGATTCAGCTAGCGCGCAGTTCTTC
CDR3: CASSQDSASAQFF

D: -
size: -
J: TRBJ1-4
V: TRBV7-9
DNA: TGTGCCAGCAGCTCGGTGGGAGGGGGTAATGAAAAACTGTTTTTT
CDR3: CASSSVGGGNEKLFF

D: TRBD1
size: once
J: TRBJ2-3
V: TRBV19
DNA: TGTGCCAGTAGTATAGAGCTCGGGACAGAAACTTCCACAGATACGCAGTATTTT
CDR3: CASSIELGTETSTDTQYF

D: TRBD1
size: -
J: TRBJ1-3
V: TRBV7-2
DNA: TGTGCCAGCAGTAAGGGGGCGAGCAGAAACACCATATATTTT
CDR3: CASSKGASRNTIYF

D: -
size: -
J: TRBJ2-7
V: TRBV18
DNA: TGTGCCAGCTCACCCGATCGGGAGCAGTACTTC
CDR3: CASSPDREQYF

D: TRBD2
size: -
J: TRBJ2-5
V: TRBV2
DNA: TGTGCCAGACAGCGGGGGCTGGGAGAGACCCAGTACTTC
CDR3: CARQRGLGETQYF

D: -
size: -
J: TRBJ2-5
V: TRBV7-6
DNA: TGTGCCAGCAGCCTCACAAGGATCGGACCACAAGAGACCCAGTACTTC
CDR3: CASSLTRIGPQETQYF

D: -
size: -
J: TRBJ2-3
V: TRBV9
DNA: TGTGCCAGCAGCGTAGCGGGGACCACAGATACGCAGTATTTT
CDR3: CASSVAGTTDTQYF

D: -
size: -
J: TRBJ2-1
V: TRBV7-2
DNA: TGTGCCAGCAGGGGGGGGCCTAGAGCGGGCAATGAGCAGTTCTTC
CDR3: CASRGGPRAGNEQFF

D: TRBD1
size: -
J: TRBJ2-2
V: TRBV11-3
DNA: TGTGCCAGCAGTTGGGACAGGTCGGACACCGGGGAGCTGTTTTTT
CDR3: CASSWDRSDTGELFF

D: TRBD1
size: few
J: TRBJ1-4
V: TRBV5-1
DNA: TGCGCCAGCAGCTTAACAGGGGGGAGATCTGCTAATGAAAAACTGTTTTTT
CDR3: CASSLTGGRSANEKLFF